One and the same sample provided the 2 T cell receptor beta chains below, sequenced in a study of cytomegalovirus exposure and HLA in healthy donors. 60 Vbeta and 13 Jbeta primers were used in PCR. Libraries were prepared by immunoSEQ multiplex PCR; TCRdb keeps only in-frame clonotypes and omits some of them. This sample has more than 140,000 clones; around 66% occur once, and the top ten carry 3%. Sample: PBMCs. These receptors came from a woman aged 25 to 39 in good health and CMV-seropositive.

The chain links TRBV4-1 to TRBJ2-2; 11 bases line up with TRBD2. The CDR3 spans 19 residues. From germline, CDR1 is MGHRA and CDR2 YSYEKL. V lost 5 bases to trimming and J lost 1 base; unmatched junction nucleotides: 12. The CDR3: CASSNLKGLAGGNTGELFF. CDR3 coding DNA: TGCGCCAGCAGCAACTTGAAGGGCCTAGCGGGGGGGAACACCGGGGAGCTGTTTTTT.

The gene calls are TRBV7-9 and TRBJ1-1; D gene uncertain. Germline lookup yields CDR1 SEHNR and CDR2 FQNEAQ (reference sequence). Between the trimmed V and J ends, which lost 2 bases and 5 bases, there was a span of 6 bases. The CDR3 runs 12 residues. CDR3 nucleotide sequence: TGTGCCAGCAGCTTATCCGTGACTGAAGCTTTCTTT. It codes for CASSLSVTEAFF.